This TCR beta chain was observed in a study of vaccination and CD4 T cells after COVID-19. Whole-study context: The control cultures got either a CEFX pool, an HIV-1 Nef pool, or no peptide at all. Whole-study results and caveats: Reactive clone data from convalescent patients indicated a median of about 88% appearing only post-vaccination.

Treatment meaning: roughly 10-day PBMC culture with coronavirus spike peptide pools or control peptides (ViraFEST assay). The Oncomine TCR Beta short-read assay was what sequenced the DNA obtained from cultured CD4+ T cells. The genomic DNA was obtained from cultured CD4+ T cells by extraction with the QIAamp micro DNA kit. TCRdb redid the calling of the PCR reads with MiXCR, one entry per CDR3 protein. Here the sample spans around 15,000 distinct CDR3 sequences, over 40% being singletons. This clonotype was seen more than once but under ten times. What it binds is not known. This CDR3 region has 16 residues.

The origin of this receptor is a human donor who received a COVID-19 vaccine. This sequence joins TRBV21-1 and TRBJ1-2; the listed D gene, TRBD1, was not tested against the DNA. TRBV21-1 is shown as a pseudogene. The material sequenced was CD4+ T cells from blood, cultured in vitro, taken before SARS-CoV-2 vaccination. This CDR3 is CASSKGSVGVYYGYTF. The CDR3 DNA is TGTGCCAGCAGCAAAGGATCTGTAGGGGTATACTATGGCTACACCTTC.